A single sample is the source of the 3 T cell receptor beta chains below, sequenced in a study of blood T cell repertoires in COVID-19. Produced via immunoSEQ multiplex PCR; TCRdb's table is partial and in-frame only. The sample lists roughly 63,000 clones; about 78% were seen once. Sequencing was done on a sample of peripheral blood. Source of these receptors: a man aged 80 or over with acute or convalescent COVID-19.

The genes are TRBV29-1 and TRBJ2-1; 10 bases align to TRBD2. The CDR3 has 15 residues. Germline V gene lookup returns CDR1 SQVTM and CDR2 ANQGSEA. V lost 1 base, J lost 8 bases, and 8 bases stayed unmatched. The CDR3 is CSVEGNSGRRYEQFF. CDR3 in DNA: TGCAGCGTTGAAGGTAATAGCGGGAGGCGCTATGAGCAGTTCTTC.

CDR3 protein: CASSLGSGGENEQFF. The CDR3 DNA reads TGCGCCAGCAGCTTGGGTAGCGGGGGGGAAAATGAGCAGTTCTTC. This chain links TRBV5-1 with TRBJ2-1; 11 nucleotides align to TRBD2. This CDR3 is 15 amino acids long. Per the germline V gene, CDR1 is SGHRS and CDR2 is YFSETQ. V was pared by 0 bases and J by 7 bases, with 3 bases of the junction left unmatched.

On this clone: Other DNA variants within this sample encode the same CDR3. J is TRBJ2-3 and V is TRBV5-1; 9 nucleotides match TRBD2. The trim removed 0 bases at V and 0 bases at J, leaving 2 bases unmatched. The CDR3 consists of 16 residues. CDR1 and CDR2 (germline): SGHRS, YFSETQ. CDR3 amino acids: CASSLGTSASTDTQYF. In DNA, the CDR3 is TGCGCCAGCAGCTTGGGGACTAGCGCTAGCACAGATACGCAGTATTTT.